Reported below is one T cell receptor beta chain. This receptor's antigen is unknown. Per-base qualities were not stored, and no clone one base away is much larger. TCRbeta CDR3 regions were amplified from genomic DNA by means of the immunoSEQ Assay, a bias-controlled multiplex PCR. On the study's bioinformatics: Nucleated cell counts per sample were estimated from amplification of reference gene primers within the assay. To quantify the absolute abundance of each unique TCRbeta CDR3 rearrangement, sequence reads were collapsed and filtered. For each sample, productive Simpson clonality was calculated as the square root of Simpson's diversity index across productive rearrangements. This immuneACCESS table, as held by TCRdb, lists in-frame sequences with V and J called but not all clones. Of the missing ones, under half trace to an unresolved V gene in checked studies; the others have no known cause. D and trimming were read from the DNA, whereas the V and J calls and clone size are those reported in that table. The table for this sample lists 300,000 to 400,000 clones; 80% to 90% of them were counted only once. Roughly 2% of the sample lies in the top ten.

The data were obtained in a study of blood T cell repertoires in COVID-19 (dated by TCRdb to about 2020). Context from the whole study: The collaborator samples originated in the United States, Italy and Spain and spanned the acute and convalescent phases of COVID-19. The prospective study material was composed of cDNA or gDNA derived from T cells, B-cell-depleted T cells, or PBMCs. The dataset comprised deeply sampled blood TCRbeta repertoires from subjects exposed to, actively infected with, or recovered from COVID-19. The repertoires were released in a freely available public database meant as a resource for research on the immune response to SARS-CoV-2. Samples came from the ongoing ImmuneRACE study (first 160 participants) plus 1,254 subjects from 6 global collaborators. Nearly every sample came with metadata listing a de-identified subject ID, COVID-19 status, age in years and sex. Where available, HLA class I and class II types were taken from metadata supplied by the sample provider and were not determined by assay-based typing.

CDR1 and CDR2, looked up from the germline V gene, are SGHRS and YFSETQ. The CDR3 holds 14 amino acids from the cysteine to the phenylalanine. Only the CDR3 portion is preserved as DNA: 42 bases, with reading frame beginning at the first base. Between the V and J ends, shortened by 0 bases and 10 bases respectively, the junction contains 14 bases. Overall results and qualifications from the work: Clinical and demographic metadata were provided uncurated, with the amount varying by source and participant.

In Seattle, one collaborating source enrolled patients while the infection was active and tracked those patients longitudinally over the course of disease. Whole blood was collected in K2EDTA tubes by collaborating institutions according to the institutions' own protocols. Collaborator samples were shipped for TCRbeta analysis as frozen whole blood, isolated PBMCs, or DNA extracted from either sample type. The specimen was peripheral blood. This receptor was identified in a woman between 55 and 75 years old with COVID-19, enrolled during active disease. This chain joins TRBV5-1 to TRBJ1-5, with a tentative D gene TRBD1 over 6 matching bases. The CDR3 corresponds to CASSLAGGVGPQHF. In nucleotides, the sequence is TGCGCCAGCAGCTTGGCGGGGGGCGTTGGACCCCAGCATTTT.